This T cell receptor (beta chain) emerged from a study of cytomegalovirus exposure and HLA in healthy donors. Looking at the study overall: Early released data comprised some 85 million unique TCRs from HLA-typed donors. General observations from the study: TCR beta chain V- and J-gene trimming was linked, in a later analysis, to a missense variant in DCLRE1C.

Per the germline V gene, CDR1 is SGHRS and CDR2 is YFSETQ. This CDR3 is built from 15 residues. V gave up 2 bases and J gave up 3 bases, with 12 bases separating them. Notes on this clone: Its antigen is not known.

Amplification used 60 Vbeta primers and 13 Jbeta primers. In the original workflow: In a later analysis, the count reached about 75 million unique TCR beta chains, with roughly 9.9 million shared. Sequencing used immunoSEQ multiplex PCR; TCRdb keeps in-frame clones, though not all of them. For V, J and clone size, that table is used; D and trimming come from the DNA. The data contain under 200,000 clones, around nine tenths of them seen just once; the ten biggest clones take up around 0.31%. All the people who gave samples were healthy bone marrow donors. The sample taken for sequencing was PBMCs. The TCR sequence derives from a woman in her 30s in good health and CMV-seronegative. This chain uses TRBV5-1 with TRBJ1-5; D gene ambiguous. The CDR3 loop is CASSLGGHTNQPQHF. In nucleotides, the CDR3 is TGCGCCAGCAGCTTAGGTGGGCATACCAATCAGCCCCAGCATTTT.